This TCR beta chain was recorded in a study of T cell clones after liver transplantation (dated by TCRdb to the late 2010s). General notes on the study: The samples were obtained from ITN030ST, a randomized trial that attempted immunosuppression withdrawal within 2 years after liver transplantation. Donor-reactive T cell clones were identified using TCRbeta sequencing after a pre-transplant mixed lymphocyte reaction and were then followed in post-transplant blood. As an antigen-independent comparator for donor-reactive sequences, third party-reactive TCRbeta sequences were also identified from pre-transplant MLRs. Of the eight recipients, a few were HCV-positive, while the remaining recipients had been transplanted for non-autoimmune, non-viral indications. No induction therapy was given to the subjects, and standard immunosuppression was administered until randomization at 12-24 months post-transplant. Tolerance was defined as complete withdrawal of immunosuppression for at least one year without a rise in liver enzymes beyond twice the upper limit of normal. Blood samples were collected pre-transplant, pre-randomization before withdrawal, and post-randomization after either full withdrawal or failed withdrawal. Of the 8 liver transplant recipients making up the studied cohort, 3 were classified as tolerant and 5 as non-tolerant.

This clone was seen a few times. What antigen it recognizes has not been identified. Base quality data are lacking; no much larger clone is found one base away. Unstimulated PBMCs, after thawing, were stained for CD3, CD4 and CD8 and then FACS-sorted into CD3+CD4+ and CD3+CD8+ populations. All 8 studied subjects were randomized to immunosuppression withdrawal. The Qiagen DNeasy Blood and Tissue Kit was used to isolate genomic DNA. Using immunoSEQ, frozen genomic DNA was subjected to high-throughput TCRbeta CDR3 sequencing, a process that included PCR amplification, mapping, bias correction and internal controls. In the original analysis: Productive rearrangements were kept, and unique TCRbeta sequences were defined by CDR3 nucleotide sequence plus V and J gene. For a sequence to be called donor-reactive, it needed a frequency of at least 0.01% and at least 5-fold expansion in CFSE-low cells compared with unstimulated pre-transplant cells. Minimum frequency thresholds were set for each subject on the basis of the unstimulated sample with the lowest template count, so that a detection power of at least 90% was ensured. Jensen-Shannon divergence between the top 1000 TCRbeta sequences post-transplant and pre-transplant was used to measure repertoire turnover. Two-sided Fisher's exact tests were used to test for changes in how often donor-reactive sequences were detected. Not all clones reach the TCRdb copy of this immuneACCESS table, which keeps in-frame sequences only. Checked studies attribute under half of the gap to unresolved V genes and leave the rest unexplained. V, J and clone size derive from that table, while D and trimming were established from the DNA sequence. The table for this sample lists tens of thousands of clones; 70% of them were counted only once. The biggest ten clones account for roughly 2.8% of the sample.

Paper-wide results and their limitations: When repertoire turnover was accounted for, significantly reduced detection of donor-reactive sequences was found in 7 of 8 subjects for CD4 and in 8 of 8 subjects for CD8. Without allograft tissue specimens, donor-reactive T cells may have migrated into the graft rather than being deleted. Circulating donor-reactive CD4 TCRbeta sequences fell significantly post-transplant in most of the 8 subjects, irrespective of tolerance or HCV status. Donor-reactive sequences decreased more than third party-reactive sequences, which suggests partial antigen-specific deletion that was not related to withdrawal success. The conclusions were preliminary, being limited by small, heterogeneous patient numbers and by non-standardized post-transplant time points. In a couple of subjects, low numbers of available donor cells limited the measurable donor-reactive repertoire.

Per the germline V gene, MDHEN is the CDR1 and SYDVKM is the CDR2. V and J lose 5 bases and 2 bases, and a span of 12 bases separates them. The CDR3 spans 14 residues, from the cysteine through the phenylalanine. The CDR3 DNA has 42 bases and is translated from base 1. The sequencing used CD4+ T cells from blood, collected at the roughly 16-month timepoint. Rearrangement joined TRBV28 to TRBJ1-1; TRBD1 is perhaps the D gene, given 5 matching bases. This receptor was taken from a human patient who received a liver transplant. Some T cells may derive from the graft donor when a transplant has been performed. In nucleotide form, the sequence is TGTGCCAGCAGTCTCCCAGGGCGAAACACTGAAGCTTTCTTT. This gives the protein CASSLPGRNTEAFF.